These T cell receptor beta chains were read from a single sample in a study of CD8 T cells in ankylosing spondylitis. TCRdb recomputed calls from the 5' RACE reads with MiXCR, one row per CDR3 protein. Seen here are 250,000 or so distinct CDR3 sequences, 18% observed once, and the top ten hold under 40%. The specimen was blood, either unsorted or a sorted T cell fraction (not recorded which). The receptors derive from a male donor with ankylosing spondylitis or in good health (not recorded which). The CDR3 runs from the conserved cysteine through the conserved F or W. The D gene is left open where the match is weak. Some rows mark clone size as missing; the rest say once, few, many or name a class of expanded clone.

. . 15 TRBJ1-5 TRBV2 CASSDEGLSNQPQHF TGTGCCAGCAGTGATGAGGGTTTAAGTAATCAGCCCCAGCATTTT
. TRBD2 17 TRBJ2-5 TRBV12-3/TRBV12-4 CASSRLAGGESGVTQYF TGTGCCAGCAGTCGACTAGCGGGAGGCGAGTCTGGTGTGACCCAGTACTTC
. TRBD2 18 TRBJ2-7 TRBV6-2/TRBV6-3 CASSYSFVAGVSVYEQYF TGTGCCAGCAGTTACTCGTTCGTAGCGGGAGTCTCGGTCTACGAGCAGTACTTC
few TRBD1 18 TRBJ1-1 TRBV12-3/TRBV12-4 CASSLYAGGLVLNTEAFF TGTGCCAGCAGTTTATACGCAGGGGGCCTTGTTCTGAACACTGAAGCTTTCTTT
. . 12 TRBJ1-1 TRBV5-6 CASSLVSSEAFF TGTGCCAGCAGCTTGGTTTCCTCTGAAGCTTTCTTT
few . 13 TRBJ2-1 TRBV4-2 CASSQPGNNEQFF TGTGCCAGCAGCCAGCCAGGAAACAATGAGCAGTTCTTC
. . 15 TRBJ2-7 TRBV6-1 CASSSPDSGLYEQYF TGTGCCAGCAGCTCCCCGGATAGCGGCCTCTACGAGCAGTACTTC
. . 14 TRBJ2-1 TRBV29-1 CSAEGSGVGNKQFF TGCAGTGCAGAAGGGTCAGGGGTTGGCAATAAGCAGTTCTTC
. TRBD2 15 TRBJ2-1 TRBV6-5 CASSYVGAGADEQFF TGTGCCAGCAGTTACGTGGGCGCGGGAGCGGATGAGCAGTTCTTC
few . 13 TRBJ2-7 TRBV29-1 CSVEDSESYEQYF TGCAGCGTAGAGGACAGTGAGTCCTACGAGCAGTACTTC
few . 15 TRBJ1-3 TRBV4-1 CASSQDLHEHYTIYF TGCGCCAGCAGCCAGGACCTACACGAGCATTACACCATATATTTT
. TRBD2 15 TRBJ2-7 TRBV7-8 CASSLGASGRDEQYF TGTGCCAGCAGCTTAGGGGCTAGCGGGAGGGACGAGCAGTACTTC
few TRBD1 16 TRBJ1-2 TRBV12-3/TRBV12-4 CASSPGRRQGWYGYTF TGTGCCAGCAGTCCGGGGAGGCGACAGGGCTGGTATGGCTACACCTTC
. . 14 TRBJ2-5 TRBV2 CASSEESYQETQYF TGTGCCAGCAGTGAGGAGTCCTACCAAGAGACCCAGTACTTC
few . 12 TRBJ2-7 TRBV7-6 CASSLVSDEQYF TGTGCCAGCAGCTTAGTTAGTGACGAGCAGTACTTC
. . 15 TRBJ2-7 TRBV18 CASSPGGEYPYEQYF TGTGCCAGCTCACCCGGTGGGGAGTATCCCTACGAGCAGTACTTC